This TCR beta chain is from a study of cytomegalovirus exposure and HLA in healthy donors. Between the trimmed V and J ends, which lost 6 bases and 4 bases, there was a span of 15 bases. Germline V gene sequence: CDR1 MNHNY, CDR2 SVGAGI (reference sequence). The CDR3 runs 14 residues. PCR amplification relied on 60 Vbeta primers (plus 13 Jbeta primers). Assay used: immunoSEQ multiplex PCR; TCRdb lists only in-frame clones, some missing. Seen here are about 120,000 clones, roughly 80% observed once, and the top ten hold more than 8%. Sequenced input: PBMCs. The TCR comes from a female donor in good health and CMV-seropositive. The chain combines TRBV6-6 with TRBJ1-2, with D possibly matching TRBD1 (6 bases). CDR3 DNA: TGTGCCAGCAGGGGAGGGGGGGGCGGCTATGGCTACACCTTC. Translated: CASRGGGGGYGYTF.